The 10 T cell receptor beta chains presented below share a single source sample, sequenced in a study of breast tumors, draining lymph nodes, adjacent tissues. Samples came from axillary lymph nodes draining the breast cancer. TCRdb recomputed calls from the multiplex PCR reads with MiXCR, one row per CDR3 protein. The sample shows about 150,000 distinct CDR3 sequences, around a third of them seen only once. Sequencing was done on a sample of axillary lymph node tissue. These receptors were taken from a female donor with breast cancer. Some clones in this sample may be carry-over from other donors' samples.

In regard to this clonotype: Sequence at one end of the junction differs from germline and may be a read error. The V gene is TRBV2, the J gene TRBJ1-1; TRBD1 aligns across 7 bases. This CDR3 comprises 14 residues. Germline-derived CDR1 and CDR2 are SNHLY and FYNNEI. CDR3: CASSWGETGIEASF. CDR3 bases: TGTGCCAGCAGTTGGGGGGAGACAGGGATCGAGGCTTCCTTT.

This clonotype has at least ten counts. This rearrangement joins TRBV20-1 to TRBJ2-2, with D tentatively TRBD2 (6 bases). Germline V gene sequence: CDR1 DFQATT, CDR2 SNEGSKA (reference sequence). The CDR3 is 14 amino acids. Trimming removed 0 bases from V and 6 bases from J, with 11 bases in between. The CDR3 reads CSARDRRGSGELFF. The CDR3, as DNA: TGCAGTGCTAGAGATCGTCGGGGGTCCGGGGAGCTGTTTTTT.

This clonotype was counted at least ten times. The rearrangement uses TRBV20-1 and TRBJ2-3, with 14 bases that match TRBD2. With V trimmed by 5 bases and J by 0 bases, 10 bases remained unmatched. This CDR3 is 18 amino acids long. Per germline, CDR1 DFQATT and CDR2 SNEGSKA (reference sequence). The CDR3 protein is CSAPTSGGAMTSTDTQYF. CDR3 nucleotides: TGCAGTGCTCCGACTAGCGGGGGGGCCATGACGAGCACAGATACGCAGTATTTT.

This clonotype has a count of ten or more. The chain couples TRBV5-1 to TRBJ1-6; a weak D match, TRBD1 (5 bases). Germline assignment: CDR1 SGHRS and CDR2 YFSETQ. CDR3 length equals 15 residues. Deletions cut 0 bases from V and 5 bases from J, with 9 bases between. The CDR3 is CASSLGGTDNSPLHF. As DNA, the CDR3 is TGCGCCAGCAGCTTGGGGGGGACGGATAATTCACCCCTCCACTTT.

This clonotype was detected many times. Here the CDR3 reads CASAERGSGNTIYF. The CDR3 nucleotides read TGTGCCAGCGCCGAACGGGGCTCTGGAAACACCATATATTTT. This chain links TRBV9 with TRBJ1-3; D call uncertain. The CDR3 consists of 14 residues. CDR1 SGDLS and CDR2 YYNGEE come from the germline V gene. With 7 bases removed from V and 0 bases from J, the gap between germline ends came to 11 bases.

This clonotype was seen at least ten times. The J gene is TRBJ1-3, the V gene TRBV30; no definite D call. The CDR3 is made up of 13 amino acids. The germline CDR1 and CDR2 sequences are GTSNPN and SVGIG (reference sequence). V was clipped by 5 bases and J by 1 base, with 9 bases between them. The CDR3 loop is CAWGERSGNTIYF. The CDR3 DNA follows: TGTGCCTGGGGCGAACGGTCTGGAAACACCATATATTTT.

In its sample, this clonotype was seen many times. The chain has TRBV20-1 and TRBJ1-2; no clear D. Trimming removed 2 bases from V and 1 base from J, with 8 bases in between. The CDR3 length is 13 residues. Germline V CDR1 and CDR2: DFQATT, SNEGSKA (reference sequence). CDR3 loop: CSARQEINYGYTF. In DNA form, the CDR3 reads TGCAGTGCTAGACAGGAGATTAACTATGGCTACACCTTC.

The V gene is TRBV6-5, the J gene TRBJ1-4; D not certain. Near its end, the DNA agrees better with TRBJ1-1, so the J call may be wrong. This CDR3 has 13 residues. Germline values: CDR1 MNHEY, CDR2 SVGAGI. The CDR3 region is CASSHGGSTEAFF. For the CDR3, the DNA is TGTGCCAGCAGTCACGGAGGGTCCACTGAAGCTTTCTTT.

Concerning this clonotype: This clone may be a read error of a much larger clone one base away. The chain employs TRBV13 and TRBJ1-2; maybe TRBD1 (6 bases). Trimming took 4 bases from V and 4 from J, leaving 13 bases between them. This CDR3 comprises 14 residues. Germline assignment: CDR1 PRHDT and CDR2 FYEKMQ (reference sequence). The CDR3 DNA sequence: TGTGCCAGCAGCTCTCCGACAGGTGTCTATGGCTACACCTTC. Its translation: CASSSPTGVYGYTF.

This clonotype was found many times. This chain links TRBV7-6 with TRBJ2-3, with no clear D. The CDR3 consists of 13 residues. Trimming stripped 1 base from V and 1 base from J, with 3 bases between. The V gene's germline CDR1 is SGHVS and CDR2 FNYEAQ. CDR3 bases: TGTGCCAGCAGCTTAGTGGGCACAGATACGCAGTATTTT. Translation gives CASSLVGTDTQYF.